The next 21 T cell receptor beta chains were all read from a single sample in a study of T cell repertoires in cytomegalovirus infection. Each CDR3 protein gets one entry after TCRdb re-called the reads with MiXCR. The sample carries about 130,000 distinct CDR3 sequences, about 24% recorded once. No antigen is known for these receptors. Specimen: PBMCs, sequenced either directly or after in vitro stimulation (not recorded which). Receptor source: a human donor in good health (CMV status not recorded). Some clones in this sample may be carry-over from other donors' samples.

Concerning this clonotype itself: A single base separates this from a much larger clone, so it may be a read error. V is TRBV7-2 and J is TRBJ2-1; D remains unclear. Trimming shortened V by 1 base and J by 3 bases, and 13 bases separated the two germline ends. The CDR3 consists of 16 residues. CDR1 is SGHTA, CDR2 FQGNSA, per germline. CDR3: CASSLGPPVSYNEQFF. In DNA, the CDR3 is TGTGCCAGCAGCTTAGGCCCCCCCGTGAGCTACAATGAGCAGTTCTTC.

The rearrangement links TRBV9 to TRBJ2-7, with D maybe TRBD1 (5 bases). The ends were cut back, 7 bases at V and 1 base at J, with 12 bases in the middle. This CDR3 is 13 amino acids long. The germline V gene has CDR1 SGDLS and CDR2 YYNGEE. CDR3 in amino acids: CASESRDSYEQYF. CDR3 bases: TGTGCCAGCGAAAGCAGGGATTCCTACGAGCAGTACTTC.

The chain is built from TRBV7-2 and TRBJ1-2; a weak D match, TRBD1 (6 bases). This CDR3 is built from 16 residues. V was pared by 1 base and J by 1 base, with 13 bases between. CDR1 SGHTA and CDR2 FQGNSA come from the germline V gene. The CDR3 region is CASSLEWGARNYGYTF. The CDR3 region has the DNA TGTGCCAGCAGCTTAGAATGGGGGGCCCGTAACTATGGCTACACCTTC.

This clonotype was seen repeatedly, ten times or more. The rearrangement joins TRBV7-8 to TRBJ2-3; TRBD2 aligns across 10 bases. Germline trimming cut 3 bases from V and 9 bases from J; bases unmatched to any gene: 15. The CDR3 extends over 17 amino acids. The germline CDR1 and CDR2 sequences are SGHVS and FQNEAQ. The CDR3 region is CASSLATAGGPILTQYF. In DNA, the CDR3 is TGTGCCAGCAGCTTGGCCACAGCGGGAGGGCCCATTTTAACGCAGTATTTT.

Details on this clonotype: Since a much larger clone is just one base distant, this may be a read error. The J gene is TRBJ2-5, the V gene TRBV7-2, with TRBD2 identical over 7 bases. CDR3 length: 17 amino acids. The germline V gene has CDR1 SGHTA and CDR2 FQGNSA. Trimming took 5 bases from V and 7 from J; bases not matched to a gene: 19. For the CDR3, the DNA is TGTGCCAGCAGCCAGGGTTCTTCCTCGTGGGGAGGGGTGACCCAGTACTTC. Translated, it gives CASSQGSSSWGGVTQYF.

V and J are TRBV6-2 or TRBV6-3 and TRBJ2-1, with TRBD2 matching over 8 bases. V trimming: 4 bases; J trimming: 9 bases; junction bases outside the gene matches: 11. CDR3 length equals 15 residues. The V gene's germline CDR1 is MNHEY and CDR2 SVGEGT. CDR3 DNA: TGTGCCAGCAGTTCCCTGAGTAGCGGGGTGCTTGAGCAGTTCTTC. It yields the protein CASSSLSSGVLEQFF.

With respect to this clonotype: An end of the junction does not agree with germline; a read error may underlie this. This chain uses TRBV19 with TRBJ2-1; D remains unclear. The CDR3 has 15 amino acids. The germline V gene has CDR1 LNHDA and CDR2 SQIVND (reference sequence). CDR3 protein: CASSIGVAPYNEQFF. The DNA of the CDR3 is TGTGCCAGTAGCATAGGAGTTGCTCCGTACAATGAGCAGTTCTTC.

The gene calls are TRBV6-1 and TRBJ2-7, with D tentatively TRBD2 (6 bases). The germline V and J ends were trimmed by 7 bases and 0 bases, with 16 bases remaining between them. Germline CDR1 reads MNHNS; CDR2 reads SASEGT. There are 15 residues in the CDR3. This CDR3 reads CASNRRDCDSYEQYV. The CDR3 DNA reads TGTGCCAGCAACCGCCGGGACTGTGACTCCTACGAGCAGTACGTC.

This clonotype appeared a few times. V usage is TRBV28 and J usage is TRBJ1-1; 10 bases are a match to TRBD1. The CDR3 is 17 amino acids. The V gene end was trimmed by 2 bases and the J gene end by 4 bases; junction bases not matched to a gene: 10. Germline CDR1 and CDR2: MDHEN and SYDVKM. This CDR3 is CASSLPDRGRLVTEAFF. In nucleotides, the CDR3 is TGTGCCAGCAGTTTACCAGACAGGGGGCGCTTGGTCACTGAAGCTTTCTTT.

Turning to this clonotype: Possible read error: a much larger clone is one base away. The V gene is TRBV7-2, the J gene TRBJ2-5; no clear D gene. The CDR3 loop spans 14 amino acids. Germline V lookup: CDR1 SGHTA, CDR2 FQGNSA. Between the trimmed V and J ends, which lost 3 bases and 2 bases, there was a span of 10 bases. The DNA of the CDR3 is TGTGCCAGCAGCTTGTTGAACGGACAAGAGACCCAGTACTTC. This gives the protein CASSLLNGQETQYF.

This clonotype was seen many times. The V call is TRBV11-2, the J call TRBJ1-1; 7 nucleotides align to TRBD1. CDR3 size: 15 residues. Germline CDR1 SGHAT, CDR2 FQNNGV. J lost 0 bases, V lost 1 base, and 2 bases had no gene match. The chain's CDR3 is CASSLAGQLNTEAFF. For the CDR3, the DNA is TGTGCCAGCAGCTTAGCGGGACAGCTGAACACTGAAGCTTTCTTT.

The chain recombines TRBV12-3 or TRBV12-4 with TRBJ1-1, with 8 bases fitting TRBD1. The CDR3 sequence is 14 residues long. Trimming cost V 5 bases and J 5 bases; bases outside gene matches: 7. CDR3 loop: CASSIDRGDTEAFF. The CDR3 DNA sequence: TGTGCCAGCAGTATCGACAGGGGAGATACTGAAGCTTTCTTT.

The V call is TRBV7-2, the J call TRBJ1-2; D not resolved. CDR1 is SGHTA, CDR2 FQGNSA, per germline. The length of the CDR3 is 14 residues. The ends were cut back, 0 bases at V and 6 bases at J, with 11 bases in the middle. The CDR3 sequence: CASSLASGYDGYTF. DNA for the CDR3: TGTGCCAGCAGCTTAGCATCCGGGTACGATGGCTACACCTTC.

This clonotype was found many times. V usage is TRBV6-5 and J usage is TRBJ1-1; D not resolved. The CDR3 runs 15 residues. Per germline, CDR1 MNHEY and CDR2 SVGAGI. Trimming left V 0 bases short and J 1 base short, with 9 bases between. DNA for the CDR3: TGTGCCAGCAGTTACTCCTGGGGATCGAACACTGAAGCTTTCTTT. This codes for CASSYSWGSNTEAFF.

The chain has TRBV6-2 or TRBV6-3 and TRBJ1-1; 8 bases line up with TRBD1. The J segment lost 6 bases and the V segment lost 6 bases, leaving 9 bases of the junction unmatched. The CDR3 consists of 14 residues. Per germline, CDR1 MNHEY and CDR2 SVGEGT. The CDR3: CASRRTGGSPEAFF. Written as DNA, the CDR3 is TGTGCCAGCAGGCGCACAGGGGGTAGCCCTGAAGCTTTCTTT.

The gene calls are TRBV28 and TRBJ1-4, with D uncertain. Trimming removed 3 bases at V and 8 bases at J, with 10 bases between. Germline CDR1 MDHEN, CDR2 SYDVKM. The CDR3 has 13 residues. The CDR3 region has the DNA TGTGCCAGCAGTTTGGGTAACCGGGAAAAACTGTTTTTT. Its translation: CASSLGNREKLFF.

This clonotype showed up many times. This chain joins TRBV6-5 and TRBJ1-2, with 10 bases identical to TRBD1. After removal of 0 bases from V and 1 base from J, the junction contained 2 bases not matched to a gene. The CDR3 totals 16 residues. From germline, CDR1 is MNHEY and CDR2 SVGAGI. Here the CDR3 DNA reads TGTGCCAGCAGTTACTCGACAGGGGGCAATAACTATGGCTACACCTTC. Amino acids: CASSYSTGGNNYGYTF.

This clonotype was counted a few times. The chain combines TRBV7-2 with TRBJ2-3; 7 positions match TRBD2. The V and J ends lost 3 bases and 5 bases, in that order; junction bases with no gene match: 5. The germline V gene has CDR1 SGHTA and CDR2 FQGNSA. CDR3 length: 14 residues. CDR3 protein: CASSFGGSQDTQYF. In nucleotides, the CDR3 is TGTGCCAGCAGCTTTGGCGGGAGTCAAGATACGCAGTATTTT.

V usage is TRBV6-2 or TRBV6-3 and J usage is TRBJ1-2, with 7 bases fitting TRBD1. CDR1 and CDR2 from the germline V gene are MNHEY and SVGEGT. Losses at the gene ends were 5 bases for V and 5 bases for J; bases not matched to a gene: 11. The CDR3 has 15 amino acids. DNA for the CDR3: TGTGCCAGCAGTCCGATACAGGGGCTCGCGTATGGCTACACCTTC. This translates into CASSPIQGLAYGYTF.

This clonotype has just a few counts. The genes are TRBV4-1 and TRBJ1-1; D gene unclear. The CDR3 sequence is 14 residues long. CDR1 MGHRA and CDR2 YSYEKL come from the germline V gene. V dropped 1 base and J dropped 0 bases, with 6 bases sitting between them. CDR3 in amino acids: CASSQASMNTEAFF. The CDR3 DNA sequence: TGCGCCAGCAGCCAAGCCTCTATGAACACTGAAGCTTTCTTT.

The chain has TRBV28 and TRBJ1-1; 11 bases are shared with TRBD1. The CDR3 covers 14 residues. V was pared by 5 bases and J by 6 bases, with 5 bases of the junction left unmatched. Per the germline V gene, CDR1 is MDHEN and CDR2 is SYDVKM. CDR3 DNA sequence: TGTGCCAGCAGTACCGGACAGGGGGCGGCTGAAGCTTTCTTT. Its protein product is CASSTGQGAAEAFF.